A selection of T cell receptor beta chains follows, all from one sample in a study of blood T cell repertoires in COVID-19. The method was immunoSEQ multiplex PCR; TCRdb's version includes in-frame clones alone and lacks a portion of them. This sample has some 350,000 clones; around 87% occur once, and the top ten carry about 3%. The sample was peripheral blood. These receptors all stem from a human donor in a cohort sampled during active COVID-19. Each CDR3 is given with its conserved first and last residue. D genes are given only for firm matches. Size values are once, few and many counts, or a class for expanded clones, and some rows have none.

d_call	clone_size	v_call	j_call	cdr3_nt	cdr3_aa
NA	once	TRBV7-9	TRBJ2-1	TGTGCCAGCAGCTTAGCGAACACCAATGAGCAGTTCTTC	CASSLANTNEQFF
TRBD1	NA	TRBV4-2	TRBJ1-2	TGTGCCAGCAGCCAGGTACCAGGGGGTCACTATGGCTACACCTTC	CASSQVPGGHYGYTF
TRBD2	NA	TRBV7-2	TRBJ2-7	TGTGCCAGCAGCGAGGGACTAGCGGGAGGGGGCTACGAGCAGTACTTC	CASSEGLAGGGYEQYF
NA	NA	TRBV11-1	TRBJ2-1	TGTGCCAGCAGCTTACGGGCGGGGCAGGTTGATGAGCAGTTCTTC	CASSLRAGQVDEQFF
TRBD1	NA	TRBV18	TRBJ2-1	TGTGCCAGCTCACTTTACACCGGGACAGGGGGCATGAATGAGCAGTTCTTC	CASSLYTGTGGMNEQFF
TRBD2	few	TRBV4-2	TRBJ2-1	TGTGCCAGCAGCCAATCAGCCGGGACTAGCGGCCTCGGGGAGCAGTTCTTC	CASSQSAGTSGLGEQFF
NA	NA	TRBV27	TRBJ1-1	TGTGCCAGCAGATCTGACAGGAACACTGAAGCTTTCTTT	CASRSDRNTEAFF
TRBD2	NA	TRBV28	TRBJ2-7	TGTGCCAGCAGTTTATTGGTAGCGGGAGGGTACGAGCAGTACTTC	CASSLLVAGGYEQYF
NA	NA	TRBV11-1	TRBJ2-7	TGTGCCAGCAGCCCCCGTGGAGTGAGCTCCTACGAGCAGTACTTC	CASSPRGVSSYEQYF
NA	NA	TRBV28	TRBJ2-1	TGTGCCAGCATCGGGCAGGGACTCCTTAATGAGCAGTTCTTC	CASIGQGLLNEQFF
NA	NA	TRBV10-1	TRBJ2-3	TGCGCCAGCAGTGCTCAGGCAACAGATACGCAGTATTTT	CASSAQATDTQYF
NA	NA	TRBV7-9	TRBJ1-1	TGTGCCAGCAGCTGGGGCCGCTCCACTGAAGCTTTCTTT	CASSWGRSTEAFF
TRBD1	NA	TRBV5-4	TRBJ1-4	TGTGCCAGCAGTTCTACAGGGGGCGCTTGGTTGGGTCCAACTAATGAAAAACTGTTTTTT	CASSSTGGAWLGPTNEKLFF
NA	NA	TRBV12-3/TRBV12-4	TRBJ2-5	TGTGCCAGCAGAGAGAAAGAGACCCAGTACTTC	CASREKETQYF
NA	NA	TRBV5-1	TRBJ1-1	TGCGCCAGCAGCCGCGCCTCAGGGGAAGGAACTGAAGCTTTCTTT	CASSRASGEGTEAFF
TRBD2	NA	TRBV5-6	TRBJ2-7	TGTGCCAGCAGCTTGGGGGGCGAGCGGGAGACGCTAGTGCGCGAGCAGTACTTC	CASSLGGERETLVREQYF
TRBD2	NA	TRBV7-9	TRBJ2-2	TGTGCCAGCAGTTCCGGACTAGCGGCCGCCGGGGAGCTGTTTTTT	CASSSGLAAAGELFF
TRBD2	NA	TRBV19	TRBJ2-5	TGTGCCAGTAGTCTCCGCGAGACTAGCTCGTTGGGGGAGACCCAGTACTTC	CASSLRETSSLGETQYF
TRBD2	NA	TRBV15	TRBJ2-3	TGTGCCACCAGCAGGGGGACTAGCGGCGAAGTGGATACGCAGTATTTT	CATSRGTSGEVDTQYF
TRBD2	NA	TRBV6-5	TRBJ2-5	TGTGCCAGCAGAAGCGGGGGTATGGAGACCCAGTACTTC	CASRSGGMETQYF
NA	NA	TRBV19	TRBJ2-5	TGTGCCAGTAGCCTGGCGAGGGGTGGGAGGGAGACCCAGTACTTC	CASSLARGGRETQYF
TRBD2	NA	TRBV19	TRBJ2-1	TGTGCCAGTAGTATTAATCTAGCGGGGGGCTCCTACAATGAGCAGTTCTTC	CASSINLAGGSYNEQFF
NA	NA	TRBV6-5	TRBJ1-1	TGTGCCAGCAGTTTGGCAGGGGACACTGAAGCTTTCTTT	CASSLAGDTEAFF
NA	NA	TRBV12-3/TRBV12-4	TRBJ2-3	TGTGCCAGCAGTTTAGGTCTTCCTTATACGCAGTATTTT	CASSLGLPYTQYF
NA	NA	TRBV3-1/TRBV3-2	TRBJ1-2	TGTGCCAGCAGCCAACCTACAGGGTCGGAAGGCTACACCTTC	CASSQPTGSEGYTF
TRBD1	NA	TRBV5-1	TRBJ1-6	TGCGCCAGCAGCTTAGGACAGGGTGTTGGAGGTTCACCCCTCCACTTT	CASSLGQGVGGSPLHF
NA	NA	TRBV11-2	TRBJ1-5	TGTGCCAGCAGCTTAGGCCCCACCGGAGGGGTAGGTCAGCCCCAGCATTTT	CASSLGPTGGVGQPQHF
NA	few	TRBV5-6	TRBJ1-1	TGTGCCAGCAGCTTATTCGGCTTACAGACGAACACTGAAGCTTTCTTT	CASSLFGLQTNTEAFF
NA	once	TRBV5-6	TRBJ2-3	TGTGCCAGCAGCCCCGACCCGGGCGGGTATACAGATACGCAGTATTTT	CASSPDPGGYTDTQYF
NA	NA	TRBV28	TRBJ2-2	TGTGCCAGCAGGCCATTTTGGGGTTGGGGGCGCACCGGGGAGCTGTTTTTT	CASRPFWGWGRTGELFF
TRBD2	NA	TRBV24-1	TRBJ2-1	TGTGCCACCAGTGATCCCGCGCAGCGGGGGAGCTCCTACAATGAGCAGTTCTTC	CATSDPAQRGSSYNEQFF
NA	once	TRBV5-4	TRBJ2-3	TGTGCCAGCAGCTTGGATGCGGGCGATACGCAGTATTTT	CASSLDAGDTQYF
TRBD1	NA	TRBV2	TRBJ1-2	TGTGCCAGATACCGGGACAGGGAAGAGGTGGACTATGGCTACACCTTC	CARYRDREEVDYGYTF
TRBD1	NA	TRBV6-1	TRBJ1-5	TGTGCCAGCAGTGAAGAATGGACAGGTCATCAGCCCCAGCATTTT	CASSEEWTGHQPQHF
TRBD2	once	TRBV5-8	TRBJ2-5	TGTGCCAGCAGCAAGGGACTAGCGGGGGGTCCCTTGGAGACCCAGTACTTC	CASSKGLAGGPLETQYF
NA	NA	TRBV20-1	TRBJ2-1	TGCAGTGCTAGTGGGGGAGGGGGAGCCTACAATGAGCAGTTCTTC	CSASGGGGAYNEQFF
NA	NA	TRBV7-3	TRBJ2-3	TGTGCCAGCAGCTCCCCTCAAAGGGGGAATACGCAGTATTTT	CASSSPQRGNTQYF
TRBD1	once	TRBV2	TRBJ1-3	TGTGCCAGCAGCCGGGACAGCCCGACTGGAAACACCATATATTTT	CASSRDSPTGNTIYF
NA	NA	TRBV14	TRBJ2-1	TGTGCCAGCAGCCGCGAGGACTGGGACAATGAGCAGTTCTTC	CASSREDWDNEQFF
NA	NA	TRBV27	TRBJ1-5	TGTGCCAGCAGTTCTTCAGGGGCGCGGCAGCCCCAGCATTTT	CASSSSGARQPQHF
NA	NA	TRBV7-8	TRBJ1-5	TGTGCCAGCAGCTCGGATTCGGGTCAGCCCCAGCATTTT	CASSSDSGQPQHF
NA	NA	TRBV2	TRBJ2-5	TGTGCCAGCAGTGAACTAGGGAGGGAGACCCAGTACTTC	CASSELGRETQYF
TRBD2	once	TRBV11-3	TRBJ2-1	TGTGCCAGCAGCCCCTCCGGGGGGAGGTATGAGCAGTTCTTC	CASSPSGGRYEQFF
NA	NA	TRBV5-6	TRBJ1-2	TGTGCCAGCAGCCCGGGACTCGTGATGTATGGCTACACCTTC	CASSPGLVMYGYTF
TRBD2	few	TRBV29-1	TRBJ2-7	TGCAGCTTTGTGGGGCTAGCGGGACCCCACGAGCAGTACTTC	CSFVGLAGPHEQYF
NA	NA	TRBV21-1	TRBJ1-6	TGTGCCAGCAGCGAGAGACAGGGTCCCTATAATTCACCCCTCCACTTT	CASSERQGPYNSPLHF
TRBD2	NA	TRBV30	TRBJ2-1	TGTGCCTGGAGTCCGCCCCTTACTAGCGGGGGGGCCGATGAGCAGTTCTTC	CAWSPPLTSGGADEQFF
NA	once	TRBV6-5	TRBJ2-4	TGTGCCAGCAGTTATGGGGGGACCGAGACCAACATTCAGTACTTC	CASSYGGTETNIQYF
TRBD1	NA	TRBV10-1	TRBJ2-7	TGCGCCAGCAGTGACCTCCGGGACAGGGTCTACGAGCAGTACTTC	CASSDLRDRVYEQYF
TRBD2	NA	TRBV4-1	TRBJ2-5	TGCGCCAGCAGCCAAGAGCCCCCGGGACTAGTGGGCGAGACCCAGTACTTC	CASSQEPPGLVGETQYF
TRBD1	NA	TRBV30	TRBJ1-6	TGTGCCTTCAATGACAGGGACGATTCACCCCTCCACTTT	CAFNDRDDSPLHF
NA	NA	TRBV30	TRBJ1-3	TGTGCCTGGAGTGGGGACAAGGGGGAGTCCTCTGGAAACACCATATATTTT	CAWSGDKGESSGNTIYF
NA	NA	TRBV10-3	TRBJ2-1	TGTGCCATCAGTGATGAGGGTATCAGTGAGCAGTTCTTC	CAISDEGISEQFF
TRBD2	once	TRBV2	TRBJ2-7	TGTGCCAGCAGAACCTTCCTAGCGGGGGTGTCCTACGAGCAGTACTTC	CASRTFLAGVSYEQYF
NA	few	TRBV6-1	TRBJ1-2	TGTGCCAGCAGTGAAAGGCTGGGGAGGGTGGCCTATGGCTACACCTTC	CASSERLGRVAYGYTF
NA	NA	TRBV6-5	TRBJ1-6	TGTGCCAGCAGCCCCAGGCAAATTAATTCACCCCTCCACTTT	CASSPRQINSPLHF
NA	NA	TRBV5-1	TRBJ1-4	TGCGCCAGCAGCTTGCTTGGGCGTTGGGATGAAAAACTGTTTTTT	CASSLLGRWDEKLFF
TRBD1	NA	TRBV5-8	TRBJ2-5	TGTGCCAGCAGCCTAGGGACAGGGAAGGGAGAGACCCAGTACTTC	CASSLGTGKGETQYF
NA	NA	TRBV11-3	TRBJ2-2	TGTGCCAGCAGCCTGTACAGGGACACCGGGGAGCTGTTTTTT	CASSLYRDTGELFF